The 15 T cell receptor beta chains below were found in one sample sequenced in a study of blood T cell repertoires in COVID-19. TCRdb's table, derived via immunoSEQ multiplex PCR, lists solely in-frame clones and lacks some. The table shows 200,000 to 300,000 clones, with around 89% occurring only once. What was sequenced was peripheral blood. Every receptor here comes from a woman in her forties who had recovered from COVID-19.

The V call is TRBV6-5, the J call TRBJ1-2; 11 bases line up with TRBD1. Per the germline V gene, CDR1 is MNHEY and CDR2 is SVGAGI. The CDR3 extends over 13 amino acids. Trimming took 7 bases from V and 8 from J; bases not matched to a gene: 6. CDR3: CASTRRDRGGYTF. In nucleotides, the CDR3 is TGTGCCAGCACCCGGAGGGACAGGGGGGGCTACACCTTC.

In this sample, this clone turned up once. This chain uses TRBV7-2 with TRBJ1-3, with D possibly TRBD1 on 6 matching bases. CDR3 length: 16 residues. The V end was cut by 5 bases, the J end by 0 bases, with 14 bases between. Per the germline V gene, CDR1 is SGHTA and CDR2 is FQGNSA. CDR3 region: CASSTRQAYSGNTIYF. The CDR3 nucleotides are TGTGCCAGCAGCACCCGACAGGCCTACTCTGGAAACACCATATATTTT.

The chain is built from TRBV30 and TRBJ2-2, with TRBD1 as a possible D gene (6 bases). The CDR3 consists of 15 residues. CDR1 is GTSNPN and CDR2 is SVGIG in the germline V gene (reference sequence). Trimming cost V 3 bases and J 2 bases, with 13 bases left between them. The CDR3 spells CAWSAGTTNTGELFF. Written as DNA, the CDR3 is TGTGCCTGGAGCGCCGGGACAACAAACACCGGGGAGCTGTTTTTT. Full variable domain (outside the CDR3, taken from reference TRBV30 and TRBJ2-2): SQTIHQWPATLVQPVGSPLSLECTVEGTSNPNLYWYRQAAGRGLQLLFYSVGIGQISSEVPQNLSASRPQDRQFILSSKKLLLSDSGFYLCAWSAGTTNTGELFFGEGSRLTVL.

The chain recombines TRBV30 with TRBJ2-4, with D possibly TRBD2 on 6 matching bases. The CDR3 extends over 14 amino acids. CDR1 and CDR2 (germline): GTSNPN, SVGIG (reference sequence). V lost 0 bases to trimming and J lost 4 bases, with 10 bases between them. The CDR3 bases are TGTGCCTGGAGTGTACTGGCGGGGAAAAACATTCAGTACTTC. Translated: CAWSVLAGKNIQYF.

V usage is TRBV6-5 and J usage is TRBJ2-1, with TRBD2 as a possible D gene (7 bases). Trimming took 2 bases from V and 3 from J, leaving 11 bases between them. The germline CDR1 and CDR2 sequences are MNHEY and SVGAGI. The CDR3 loop spans 15 amino acids. CDR3 bases: TGTGCCAGCAGTTACCGGGGGGCGGGCTACAATGAGCAGTTCTTC. Residues: CASSYRGAGYNEQFF.

V usage is TRBV5-1 and J usage is TRBJ1-2, with TRBD1 matching over 12 bases. CDR3 length: 16 amino acids. Losses at the gene ends were 4 bases for V and 7 bases for J; bases not matched to a gene: 11. The germline V gene encodes CDR1 SGHRS and CDR2 YFSETQ. This CDR3 is CASSPGTGGLGSGYTF. CDR3 in DNA: TGCGCCAGCAGCCCGGGGACAGGGGGCTTGGGGAGTGGCTACACCTTC.

The count of this clone is one. The chain links TRBV7-9 to TRBJ2-2, with 7 nucleotides matching TRBD1. CDR3 size: 15 residues. Germline V gene data show CDR1 as SEHNR and CDR2 as FQNEAQ (reference sequence). V shed 5 bases and J 0 bases; nucleotides not matched to a gene: 3. In DNA, the CDR3 is TGTGCCAGCAGCCTAAGGGGGCCGAACACCGGGGAGCTGTTTTTT. Protein product: CASSLRGPNTGELFF.

The V gene is TRBV7-9, the J gene TRBJ1-4; 7 nucleotides agree with TRBD1. Trimming removed 0 bases from V and 7 bases from J; junction bases left unmatched: 8. The CDR3 length is 16 residues. Germline assignment: CDR1 SEHNR and CDR2 FQNEAQ (reference sequence). The CDR3 nucleotides read TGTGCCAGCAGCTTAGCGAAGGGGGCTCCGGGTGAAAAACTGTTTTTT. It encodes CASSLAKGAPGEKLFF.

The V and J genes are TRBV10-3 and TRBJ2-7; tentative D call: TRBD2 (5 bases). The CDR3 spans 13 residues. Trimming removed 0 bases at V and 12 bases at J, with 15 bases between. Germline loops: CDR1 ENHRY, CDR2 SYGVKD. The CDR3 nucleotides are TGTGCCATCAGTGAGTCGGCGTCCGGAGGTCTGTACTTC. Its protein is CAISESASGGLYF.

In DNA, the CDR3 is TGTGCCAGCAGTTACGCCCAGGGGAGTCAGCCCCAGCATTTT. Translation: CASSYAQGSQPQHF. This chain joins TRBV6-2 or TRBV6-3 and TRBJ1-5; possibly TRBD1 for D (6 bases). V was shortened by 2 bases and J by 6 bases, with 11 bases between the two germline ends. The CDR3 loop spans 14 amino acids. Germline CDR1 is MNHEY and CDR2 is SVGEGT.

This chain connects TRBV4-2 to TRBJ1-2, with 7 positions matching TRBD1. The CDR3 consists of 15 residues. CDR1 and CDR2 from the germline V gene are LGHNA and YNFKEQ. V trimming: 2 bases; J trimming: 3 bases; junction bases outside the gene matches: 6. The CDR3 DNA is TGTGCCAGCAGCCAACACCTCGACAGGGACTATGGCTACACCTTC. Amino acids: CASSQHLDRDYGYTF.

The rearrangement uses TRBV4-1 and TRBJ2-1; TRBD2 agrees at 8 bases. This CDR3 contains 16 residues. Germline V gene lookup returns CDR1 MGHRA and CDR2 YSYEKL. V was pared by 4 bases and J by 8 bases, with 13 bases of the junction left unmatched. The CDR3 DNA is TGCGCCAGCAGCCCCACACCAGCGGGAGAAGCAGATGAGCAGTTCTTC. Its translation: CASSPTPAGEADEQFF.

The chain has TRBV5-8 and TRBJ2-5; perhaps TRBD1 as D (7 bases). Germline V lookup: CDR1 SGHTS, CDR2 YDEGEE. This CDR3 is 16 amino acids long. Trimming stripped 2 bases from V and 1 base from J, with 15 bases between. Written as DNA, the CDR3 is TGTGCCAGCAGCTTCGGACAGGAGGGGGTCCAAGAGACCCAGTACTTC. Residues: CASSFGQEGVQETQYF.

The rearrangement joins TRBV9 to TRBJ2-1; 7 bases are a match to TRBD2. Germline V lookup: CDR1 SGDLS, CDR2 YYNGEE. This CDR3 comprises 15 residues. J gave up 2 bases and V 4 bases, and 6 bases lay outside the gene matches. CDR3 nucleotides: TGTGCCAGCAGCCCTAGCGGAGGTACCTACAATGAGCAGTTCTTC. It yields the protein CASSPSGGTYNEQFF.

The V gene is TRBV9, the J gene TRBJ1-4; 7 positions match TRBD1. Germline V gene lookup returns CDR1 SGDLS and CDR2 YYNGEE. The V segment lost 4 bases and the J segment 6 bases; nucleotides outside the gene matches: 9. This CDR3 has 15 residues. CDR3 amino acids: CASSSYRGDHEKLFF. In DNA, the CDR3 is TGTGCCAGCAGCTCATACAGGGGAGACCATGAAAAACTGTTTTTT.